These 9 T cell receptor beta chains were all obtained from the same sample, sequenced in a study of T-cell reconstitution after alpha-beta-depleted transplantation in children. Using unique molecular identifiers, the investigators prepared the TCRbeta library. TCRdb fed the PCR reads into MiXCR, producing one record per CDR3 protein. The repertoire consists of 700,000 or so distinct CDR3 sequences, with 10% to 15% occurring once and the leading ten covering 0.79%. The sample was PBMCs, taken before TCRalphabeta/CD19-depleted stem cell transplant. These receptors all stem from a girl aged 2 to 10 with congenital amegakaryocytic thrombocytopenia, due to receive a stem cell transplant.

This clonotype appeared many times. The CDR3 bases are TGTGCCAGCAGTTTTGCGGGACAGTCTGAAGCTTTCTTT. Translating it yields CASSFAGQSEAFF. The rearrangement uses TRBV12-3 or TRBV12-4 and TRBJ1-1; 7 nucleotides line up with TRBD1. With V trimmed by 3 bases and J by 6 bases, 4 bases remained unmatched. This CDR3 comprises 13 residues.

This clonotype occurred a few times. This chain links TRBV4-1 with TRBJ2-5; D perhaps matches TRBD2 (6 bases). V lost 3 bases to trimming and J lost 6 bases, with 8 bases between them. The CDR3 has 12 amino acids. Germline V gene lookup returns CDR1 MGHRA and CDR2 YSYEKL. CDR3 protein: CASSQGGKTQYF. The CDR3 coding sequence is TGCGCCAGCAGCCAGGGGGGAAAGACCCAGTACTTC.

This clonotype occurred many times. The rearrangement uses TRBV2 and TRBJ2-1, with D tentatively TRBD2 (5 bases). V shed 6 bases and J shed 7 bases, with 10 bases lying between them. Germline V gene data show CDR1 as SNHLY and CDR2 as FYNNEI. This CDR3 is built from 12 residues. The CDR3, as DNA: TGTGCCAGCAGGGAGGACTGGAATGAGCAGTTCTTC. Encoded protein: CASREDWNEQFF.

The table lists this clonotype with many counts. CDR3 DNA sequence: TGTGCCACCAGTCAGACACCGGGACTTCGATCCTACAATGAGCAGTTCTTC. Protein sequence: CATSQTPGLRSYNEQFF. The rearrangement uses TRBV15 and TRBJ2-1; D is possibly TRBD2 (6 bases). CDR1 is LNHNV and CDR2 is YYDKDF in the germline V gene (reference sequence). V was shortened by 6 bases and J by 1 base, with 19 bases between the two germline ends. The CDR3 runs 17 residues.

As to this clonotype: A much larger clone sits a single nucleotide away, making a read error possible. This chain uses TRBV12-3 or TRBV12-4 with TRBJ1-5; the D is unclear. There are 14 residues in the CDR3. The CDR3 nucleotides read TGTGCCAGCAGGGTCGGAAATAGCAATCAGCACCAGCATTTT. Translated: CASRVGNSNQHQHF.

On this clonotype itself: One base away lies a much larger clone, so this may be a sequencing read error. The CDR3 DNA sequence: TGTGCCAGCAGCTTGGGGAAGACTACCGGGAGAGTTGGCGGGGAGCTGTTTTTT. Translated, it gives CASSLGKTTGRVGGELFF. The chain is built from TRBV7-8 and TRBJ2-2; tentatively, D is TRBD2 (6 bases). This CDR3 spans 18 amino acids. Trimming removed 3 bases at V and 7 bases at J, with 24 bases between. Germline V CDR1 and CDR2: SGHVS, FQNEAQ.

This clonotype was detected many times. This rearrangement joins TRBV21-1 to TRBJ2-2. TRBV21-1 is an annotated pseudogene. The CDR3 loop spans 15 amino acids. The CDR3, as DNA: TGTGCCAGCAGCAAGGCGGGAGAAACTTTGGGGGAGCTGTTTTTT. It specifies CASSKAGETLGELFF.

The genes are TRBV7-8 and TRBJ2-4, with TRBD2 identical over 7 bases. The CDR3 is 14 residues long. V lost 2 bases, J lost 7 bases, and 5 bases stayed unmatched. Germline loops: CDR1 SGHVS, CDR2 FQNEAQ. The CDR3 region is CASSLRRERNIQYF. CDR3 in DNA: TGTGCCAGCAGCTTAAGGCGGGAGCGGAACATTCAGTACTTC.

This clonotype was counted many times. The rearrangement uses TRBV7-9 and TRBJ2-2; D is undetermined. The germline gives CDR1 SEHNR, CDR2 FQNEAQ (reference sequence). The V gene lost 11 bases and the J gene lost 1 base, with 11 bases spanning the gap. This CDR3 has 13 residues. The CDR3 reads CACLDLNTGELFF. DNA for the CDR3: TGTGCCTGCTTAGACTTGAACACCGGGGAGCTGTTTTTT. Full variable domain (missing parts from reference TRBV7-9 and TRBJ2-2): DTGVSQNPRHKITKRGQNVTFRCDPISEHNRLYWYRQTLGQGPEFLTYFQNEAQLEKSRLLSDRFSAERPKGSFSTLEIQRTEQGDSAMYLCACLDLNTGELFFGEGSRLTVL.